The clone carrying this TCR beta chain has a handful of counts. The antigen remains unidentified. The data were taken from a study of identical twins. From the 5' RACE reads, TCRdb called clonotypes with MiXCR, one entry per CDR3 protein. The repertoire holds nearly 650,000 distinct CDR3 sequences, with just over 7% as singletons. The study's findings and limits: Zero-insertion analyses could be partly confounded by invariant MAIT and iNKT cells. Rather than following the same donors, the conclusions depended on cross-sectional statistical analysis. Twins shared beta out-of-frame sequences in excess, but this excess was weaker. Insertion counts were lower in abundant cord blood beta clonotypes, a trend that memory repertoires did not show.

CDR3 length: 15 amino acids. The V end was cut by 0 bases, the J end by 6 bases, with 12 bases between. CDR1 is MGHRA and CDR2 is YSYEKL in the germline V gene. This same sample was also part of a study on yellow fever vaccine responses in identical twins.

The specimen sequenced was PBMCs. This sequence originates from a woman aged 18 to 35 in good health. The chain has TRBV4-1 and TRBJ1-5, with D perhaps matching TRBD1 (6 bases). The CDR3 loop is CASSQEGGGGQPQHF. In DNA form, the CDR3 reads TGCGCCAGCAGCCAAGAAGGGGGGGGCGGTCAGCCCCAGCATTTT.